These T cell receptor beta chains were read from a single sample in a study of CD8+ T cells in alopecia areata. Assay used: immunoSEQ multiplex PCR; TCRdb lists only in-frame clones, some missing. The data show roughly 210,000 clones, with approximately 47% seen just once and approximately 2.4% held by the top ten. The material sequenced was CD4+ T cells sorted from blood, taken around week 36, from a patient treated with tofacitinib. These receptors all come from a human donor with alopecia areata. CDR3s include the opening cysteine and the closing phenylalanine or tryptophan. The order of the fields is J gene, clone size, V gene, CDR3 protein. Size is omitted from some rows. Given values are once, few, many or a class for expanded clones.

J gene: TRBJ2-5; clone size: few; V gene: TRBV4-3; CDR3 protein: CASSQLLETQETQYF
J gene: TRBJ2-2; clone size: few; V gene: TRBV27; CDR3 protein: CASSPFATGELFF
J gene: TRBJ2-3; clone size: many; V gene: TRBV10-3; CDR3 protein: CAISGTQLTDTQYF
J gene: TRBJ1-2; clone size: few; V gene: TRBV5-6; CDR3 protein: CASSLMGGVYGYTF
J gene: TRBJ2-7; clone size: few; V gene: TRBV29-1; CDR3 protein: CSVDTDRDSYEQYF
J gene: TRBJ2-7; clone size: NA; V gene: TRBV29-1; CDR3 protein: CSVEGASGYEQYF
J gene: TRBJ2-5; clone size: NA; V gene: TRBV7-7; CDR3 protein: CASSPRPGGPQETQYF
J gene: TRBJ1-5; clone size: NA; V gene: TRBV29-1; CDR3 protein: CSVVEGGGQPQHF
J gene: TRBJ1-5; clone size: few; V gene: TRBV7-9; CDR3 protein: CASSFGGPSNQPQHF
J gene: TRBJ2-5; clone size: NA; V gene: TRBV7-2; CDR3 protein: CASSLGDAPWETQYF
J gene: TRBJ2-5; clone size: NA; V gene: TRBV6-5; CDR3 protein: CASSLTGGLETQYF
J gene: TRBJ1-1; clone size: few; V gene: TRBV5-1; CDR3 protein: CASSLSSVNTEAFF
J gene: TRBJ2-5; clone size: NA; V gene: TRBV6-5; CDR3 protein: CASSPLTGIGETQYF
J gene: TRBJ2-1; clone size: NA; V gene: TRBV2; CDR3 protein: CASSTSGPYNEQFF
J gene: TRBJ2-1; clone size: NA; V gene: TRBV25-1; CDR3 protein: CASKQGGRNEQFF
J gene: TRBJ2-3; clone size: NA; V gene: TRBV5-1; CDR3 protein: CASSLGTGANTDTQYF
J gene: TRBJ2-1; clone size: NA; V gene: TRBV15; CDR3 protein: CATSRDRGDEQFF
J gene: TRBJ2-6; clone size: few; V gene: TRBV11-2; CDR3 protein: CASSATASGANVLTF
J gene: TRBJ2-4; clone size: few; V gene: TRBV5-1; CDR3 protein: CASSLAVAGVAKNIQYF
J gene: TRBJ2-5; clone size: NA; V gene: TRBV10-3; CDR3 protein: CAIAREEATQYF
J gene: TRBJ1-2; clone size: few; V gene: TRBV27; CDR3 protein: CASSLSPRLSYGYTF
J gene: TRBJ2-1; clone size: few; V gene: TRBV19; CDR3 protein: CASSGTPGQNEQFF
J gene: TRBJ2-7; clone size: NA; V gene: TRBV10-3; CDR3 protein: CAISGPSSPYEQYF
J gene: TRBJ2-3; clone size: once; V gene: TRBV2; CDR3 protein: CASSEVGSFPDTQYF
J gene: TRBJ2-7; clone size: NA; V gene: TRBV25-1; CDR3 protein: CASSGPGSYEQYF
J gene: TRBJ2-3; clone size: few; V gene: TRBV6-5; CDR3 protein: CASQDGTDTQYF
J gene: TRBJ2-7; clone size: few; V gene: TRBV19; CDR3 protein: CASRQAITYEQYF
J gene: TRBJ2-1; clone size: NA; V gene: TRBV20-1; CDR3 protein: CSAVKNEQFF
J gene: TRBJ2-4; clone size: NA; V gene: TRBV27; CDR3 protein: CASSPVTGPKNIQYF
J gene: TRBJ2-1; clone size: NA; V gene: TRBV7-2; CDR3 protein: CASSLLAGGYNEQFF
J gene: TRBJ2-7; clone size: many; V gene: TRBV18; CDR3 protein: CASSRQGYEQYF
J gene: TRBJ2-3; clone size: few; V gene: TRBV29-1; CDR3 protein: CSVETVAGSTDTQYF
J gene: TRBJ2-2; clone size: NA; V gene: TRBV11-2; CDR3 protein: CASSLGGAKVQRRLFF
J gene: TRBJ1-1; clone size: NA; V gene: TRBV28; CDR3 protein: CASSPGQQTEAFF
J gene: TRBJ1-1; clone size: NA; V gene: TRBV6-5; CDR3 protein: CASSPGGRTEAFF
J gene: TRBJ1-5; clone size: NA; V gene: TRBV28; CDR3 protein: CASSPGGSNQPQHF
J gene: TRBJ1-5; clone size: NA; V gene: TRBV27; CDR3 protein: CASSLSAGYSNQPQHF
J gene: TRBJ2-3; clone size: few; V gene: TRBV29-1; CDR3 protein: CSVGDRGPDTQYF
J gene: TRBJ2-3; clone size: NA; V gene: TRBV6-1; CDR3 protein: CASSTDRGRDTQYF
J gene: TRBJ1-1; clone size: NA; V gene: TRBV5-8; CDR3 protein: CASSLGTAMNTEAFF
J gene: TRBJ1-1; clone size: NA; V gene: TRBV7-9; CDR3 protein: CASSLGGRRAGTEAFF
J gene: TRBJ2-1; clone size: NA; V gene: TRBV29-1; CDR3 protein: CSAAAGAGSYNEQFF
J gene: TRBJ1-1; clone size: NA; V gene: TRBV27; CDR3 protein: CASGRVGHTEAFF
J gene: TRBJ1-2; clone size: NA; V gene: TRBV19; CDR3 protein: CASSIDRGGGYTF
J gene: TRBJ2-7; clone size: NA; V gene: TRBV11-2; CDR3 protein: CASSWGFSYEQYF
J gene: TRBJ2-3; clone size: NA; V gene: TRBV29-1; CDR3 protein: CSVGGALNRSTDTQYF
J gene: TRBJ2-7; clone size: NA; V gene: TRBV11-1; CDR3 protein: CASSFVSSGTGGQYF
J gene: TRBJ2-3; clone size: NA; V gene: TRBV18; CDR3 protein: CASSPPIHPSTDTQYF
J gene: TRBJ2-1; clone size: NA; V gene: TRBV29-1; CDR3 protein: CSDTFSYNEQFF
J gene: TRBJ1-1; clone size: NA; V gene: TRBV6-1; CDR3 protein: CASSELLGRTEAFF
J gene: TRBJ1-1; clone size: NA; V gene: TRBV30; CDR3 protein: CAWSGGRKLTEAFF
J gene: TRBJ1-2; clone size: few; V gene: TRBV7-2; CDR3 protein: CASSLGRGPGGYTF
J gene: TRBJ2-3; clone size: NA; V gene: TRBV29-1; CDR3 protein: CSVGSGTGTDTQYF
J gene: TRBJ1-1; clone size: NA; V gene: TRBV28; CDR3 protein: CASTGGSGELDTEAFF